This TCR beta chain came from a study of shared clonotypes between healthy human individuals. Study as a whole: Serving as donors were a couple of women and three men, whose ages spanned 18 to 49. Points from the study as a whole: Generation probabilities of non-shared clonotypes were lower (relative to those shared by all four donors).

Deletions cut 4 bases from V and 2 bases from J, with 12 bases between. CDR1 and CDR2 (germline): ENHRY, SYGVKD. The CDR3 is 15 amino acids. Note on this clone: The antigen is unknown.

This table comes from immunoSEQ multiplex PCR, and its TCRdb copy is limited to in-frame clones, with some not included. This table has approximately 2.4 million clones, roughly 95% appearing once. Sequenced sample: naive CD4+ T cells sorted from blood. The subset denotes: CD45RA+ positively selected. This sequence originates from a man between 18 and 35 years old in good health. The chain has TRBV10-3 and TRBJ1-5; D may be TRBD1 (5 bases). CDR3 protein: CAISATGGRNQPQHF. CDR3 DNA sequence: TGTGCCATCAGTGCGACCGGGGGACGCAATCAGCCCCAGCATTTT.